The 4 T cell receptor beta chains presented below share a single source sample, sequenced in a study of early T cells in non-severe SARS-CoV-2 infection. TCRdb redid the calling of the 5' RACE reads with MiXCR, one entry per CDR3 protein. The repertoire holds about 20,000 distinct CDR3 sequences, about 3.8% seen once, with roughly 5.5% in the top ten. Sequenced input: whole blood. These receptors were taken from an adult who was a healthcare worker with PCR-confirmed SARS-CoV-2 infection or an uninfected control (not recorded which).

Ten or more counts support this clonotype. This chain links TRBV7-2 with TRBJ2-1; 11 bases line up with TRBD2. Unmatched junction bases numbered 4, after V lost 2 bases and J lost 4 bases. CDR3 length: 16 amino acids. Germline V lookup: CDR1 SGHTA, CDR2 FQGNSA. This chain's CDR3 is CASSLTGTSGYNEQFF. The CDR3 nucleotides read TGTGCCAGCAGCTTAACCGGGACTAGCGGATACAATGAGCAGTTCTTC.

Many counts were recorded for this clonotype. V and J are TRBV3-1 and TRBJ2-7, with 8 bases that match TRBD1. V was clipped by 4 bases and J by 4 bases; unmatched bases: 6. CDR3 length: 14 residues. CDR1 LGHDT and CDR2 YNNKEL come from the germline V gene (reference sequence). CDR3 in amino acids: CASSLGQGLYEQYF. The CDR3 DNA reads TGTGCCAGCAGCCTAGGACAGGGATTATACGAGCAGTACTTC.

This clonotype has at least ten counts. The chain recombines TRBV9 with TRBJ2-7, with D perhaps matching TRBD2 (6 bases). CDR3 length: 13 residues. Germline CDR1 and CDR2: SGDLS and YYNGEE. Trimming took 7 bases from V and 2 from J, leaving 13 bases between them. The CDR3 bases are TGTGCCAGCTCCGAGGACTACGCCTACGAGCAGTACTTC. Translated, it gives CASSEDYAYEQYF. Using reference TRBV9 and TRBJ2-7 for the parts outside the CDR3, the full variable domain is DSGVTQTPKHLITATGQRVTLRCSPRSGDLSVYWYQQSLDQGLQFLIQYYNGEERAKGNILERFSAQQFPDLHSELNLSSLELGDSALYFCASSEDYAYEQYFGPGTRLTVT.

This clonotype was recorded many times. The rearrangement links TRBV18 to TRBJ1-2; no clear D gene. V gave up 8 bases and J gave up 2 bases, with 15 bases separating them. This CDR3 region has 14 residues. CDR1 and CDR2 (germline): KGHSH, LQKENI. This chain's CDR3 is CASARATDNYGYTF. DNA of the CDR3: TGTGCCAGCGCACGCGCTACGGACAACTATGGCTACACCTTC.